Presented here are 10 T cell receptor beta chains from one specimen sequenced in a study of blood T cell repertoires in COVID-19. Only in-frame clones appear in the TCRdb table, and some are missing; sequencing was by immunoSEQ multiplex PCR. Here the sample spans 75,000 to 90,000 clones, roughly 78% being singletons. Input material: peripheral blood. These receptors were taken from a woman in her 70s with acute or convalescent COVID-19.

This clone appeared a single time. The CDR3 bases are TGTGCCAGCAGTGAAGAGGCGGGGGGGAACACCGGGGAGCTGTTTTTT. Protein product: CASSEEAGGNTGELFF. The chain couples TRBV2 to TRBJ2-2; 8 bases agree with TRBD2. The V gene's germline CDR1 is SNHLY and CDR2 FYNNEI. The ends lost 1 base at V and 1 base at J; junction bases unmatched: 2. The CDR3 is made up of 16 amino acids.

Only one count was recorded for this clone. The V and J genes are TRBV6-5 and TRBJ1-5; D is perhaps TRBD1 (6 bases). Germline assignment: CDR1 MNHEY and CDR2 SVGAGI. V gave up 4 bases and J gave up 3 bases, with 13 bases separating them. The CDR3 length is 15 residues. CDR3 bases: TGTGCCAGCAGTTCCAAGGACAGTTTCAATCAGCCCCAGCATTTT. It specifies CASSSKDSFNQPQHF.

The CDR3 DNA is TGTGCCAGCAGCCAAGATCCCAGGGGTTTAACTGAAGCTTTCTTT. It is translated as CASSQDPRGLTEAFF. The chain employs TRBV3-1 (or the pseudogene TRBV3-2) and TRBJ1-1; maybe TRBD1 (6 bases). The germline CDR1 and CDR2 sequences are LGHDT and YNNKEL (reference sequence). The germline V and J ends were trimmed by 0 bases and 5 bases, with 13 bases remaining between them. This CDR3 has 15 amino acids.

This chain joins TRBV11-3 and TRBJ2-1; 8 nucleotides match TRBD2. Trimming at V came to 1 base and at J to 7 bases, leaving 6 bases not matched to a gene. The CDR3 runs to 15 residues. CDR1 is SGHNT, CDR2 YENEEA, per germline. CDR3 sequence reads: CASSLVGGAENEQFF. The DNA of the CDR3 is TGTGCCAGCAGCTTAGTCGGGGGGGCAGAAAATGAGCAGTTCTTC.

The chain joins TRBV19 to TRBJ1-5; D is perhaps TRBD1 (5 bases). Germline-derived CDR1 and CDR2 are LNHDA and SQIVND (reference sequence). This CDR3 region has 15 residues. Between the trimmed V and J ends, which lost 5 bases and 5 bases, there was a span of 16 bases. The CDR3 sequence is CASSETGRAHQPQHF. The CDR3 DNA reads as TGTGCCAGTAGTGAAACTGGCAGGGCGCATCAGCCCCAGCATTTT.

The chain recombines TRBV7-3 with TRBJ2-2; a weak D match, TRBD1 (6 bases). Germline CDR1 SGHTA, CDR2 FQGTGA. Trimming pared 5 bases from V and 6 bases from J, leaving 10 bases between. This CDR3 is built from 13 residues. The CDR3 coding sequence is TGTGCCAGCAGCGACCGACAGGCCGGGGAGCTGTTTTTT. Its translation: CASSDRQAGELFF.

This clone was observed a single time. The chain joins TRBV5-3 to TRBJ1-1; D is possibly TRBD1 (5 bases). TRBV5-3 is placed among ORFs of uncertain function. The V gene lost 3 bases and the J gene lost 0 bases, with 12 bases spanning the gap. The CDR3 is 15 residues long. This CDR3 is CARSWNLQVNTEAFF. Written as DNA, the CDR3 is TGTGCCAGAAGCTGGAACCTACAGGTGAACACTGAAGCTTTCTTT.

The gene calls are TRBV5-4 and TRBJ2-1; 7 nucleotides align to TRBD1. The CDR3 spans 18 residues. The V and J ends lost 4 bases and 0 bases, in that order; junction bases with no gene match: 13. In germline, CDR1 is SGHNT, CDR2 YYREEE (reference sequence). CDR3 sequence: CASSPRRGPPYSYNEQFF. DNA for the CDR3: TGTGCCAGCAGCCCCAGAAGGGGGCCTCCTTACTCCTACAATGAGCAGTTCTTC.

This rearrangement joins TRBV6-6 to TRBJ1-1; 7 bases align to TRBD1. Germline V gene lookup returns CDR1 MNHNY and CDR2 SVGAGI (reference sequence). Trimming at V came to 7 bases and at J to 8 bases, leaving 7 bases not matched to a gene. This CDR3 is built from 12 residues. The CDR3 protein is CASTSDRAEAFF. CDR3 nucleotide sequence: TGTGCCAGCACTAGTGACAGGGCCGAAGCTTTCTTT.

CDR3 loop: CASRPQDYNEQFF. DNA of the CDR3: TGTGCCAGTAGGCCACAGGATTACAATGAGCAGTTCTTC. This sequence joins TRBV19 and TRBJ2-1, with D tentatively TRBD1 (5 bases). From germline, CDR1 is LNHDA and CDR2 SQIVND (reference sequence). This CDR3 comprises 13 residues. Trimming removed 6 bases from V and 4 bases from J, with 10 bases in between. The variable domain in full, completed from reference TRBV19 and TRBJ2-1, reads DGGITQSPKYLFRKEGQNVTLSCEQNLNHDAMYWYRQDPGQGLRLIYYSQIVNDFQKGDIAEGYSVSREKKESFPLTVTSAQKNPTAFYLCASRPQDYNEQFFGPGTRLTVL.